This T cell receptor beta chain was profiled in a study of T-cell reconstitution after alpha-beta-depleted transplantation in children (dated by TCRdb to the mid-2010s). The study in broad terms: The study quantitatively tracked T-cell immune reconstitution after TCRalphabeta/CD19-depleted allogeneic hematopoietic cell transplantation in children using TCR repertoire profiling. General study outcomes and caveats: The high TCRbeta diversity at day 60 in some patients was ascribed to recipient T cells and intrathymic progenitors that had survived conditioning. Hyperexpanded clone frequencies declined over subsequent months; after one year, T-cell counts and TCRbeta diversity were mostly attributed to newly produced T cells. The apparently early recovery of alphabetaT-cell counts about two months after transplant reportedly depended on only several hundred rapidly expanded clones that came from non-depleted graft cells.

The treatment or condition label on this specimen signifies: allogeneic hematopoietic cell transplantation with graft depleted of TCRalphabeta T cells and CD19 B cells. TCRalphabeta/CD19-depleted allogeneic hematopoietic cell grafts were given to the transplant recipients, all of whom were children. The library was generated by PCR. Sequenced on an Illumina HiSeq 2500. TCR library preparation used molecular barcoding, with unique molecular identifiers applied to normalize quantification of the TCRbeta repertoire. In-frame beta chains were kept once TCRdb had trimmed the public reads at Q25 with fastp and called clones with MiXCR. Rows merge per CDR3 protein into single entries with the most common DNA and genes. This sample has 90,000 to 100,000 distinct CDR3 sequences in its table, and roughly a quarter of those were observed once. Roughly 23% of the sample comes from the top ten. According to the germline V gene, CDR1 reads MGHRA and CDR2 reads YSYEKL. The CDR3, from cysteine to phenylalanine, totals 16 residues. Solely the CDR3 DNA is kept, with 48 bases framed from the first base. V gives up 4 bases and J gives up 1 base, and the segment between their germline ends measures 16 bases.

About this clonotype: There is no known antigen for this receptor. Per-base qualities were not stored, and no clone one base away is much larger.

The rearrangement combines TRBV4-1 with TRBJ2-5; the D gene lacks a confident call. The sequence derives from a boy aged 2 to 10 with acute lymphoblastic leukemia, due to receive a stem cell transplant. The sample was PBMCs, taken before TCRalphabeta/CD19-depleted stem cell transplant. The DNA sequence follows: TGCGCCAGCAGCCGGCCGACCGCGTGGTTCCAAGAGACCCAGTACTTC. Its translation reads: CASSRPTAWFQETQYF.